The clone carrying this TCR beta chain has just one count. Trimming removed 11 bases at V and 7 bases at J, with 21 bases between. Germline CDR1 is SEHNR and CDR2 is FQNEAQ (reference sequence). The CDR3 contains 14 residues. In the original analysis: The assay estimated nucleated cells by amplifying reference gene primers. Data came from immunoSEQ multiplex PCR; TCRdb stores just in-frame clones and leaves some out. The V and J calls and clone size are taken from that table; D and trimming were inferred from the DNA. The sample consists of some 300,000 clones, around nine tenths of them appearing once. These data belong to a study of blood T cell repertoires in COVID-19. The overall study: Spain, Italy and the United States supplied samples that represented acute and convalescent COVID-19. T cells, B-cell-depleted T cells, or PBMCs supplied cDNA or gDNA.

Sequencing was done on a sample of PBMCs or T cells enriched from blood (not recorded which). The rearrangement joins TRBV7-9 to TRBJ1-5; weak D call: TRBD1 (6 bases). The sequence was collected from a woman aged 25 to 45 who had recovered from COVID-19. CDR3 nucleotides: TGTGCCGTATCATCAGCAGGGGAGGGACAGCCCCAGCATTTT. Its protein product is CAVSSAGEGQPQHF.